The table lists the clone carrying this T cell receptor beta chain with a count of one. Assay used: immunoSEQ multiplex PCR; TCRdb lists only in-frame clones, some missing. The table lists 86,000 or so clones, more than 75% of them singletons. This entry belongs to a study of blood T cell repertoires in COVID-19. The CDR3 is 15 amino acids. V lost 0 bases and J 8 bases, leaving 14 bases between the germline ends. From germline, CDR1 is MNHEY and CDR2 SVGAGI. What was sequenced was peripheral blood. The TCR was taken from a man aged 45-60 years with active or convalescent COVID-19. J is TRBJ2-1 and V is TRBV6-5, with a tentative D call TRBD2 (5 bases). CDR3 protein: CASSYSPQPGYEQFF. The CDR3 DNA follows: TGTGCCAGCAGTTACTCGCCCCAACCGGGGTATGAGCAGTTCTTC.